These T cell receptor beta chains were read from a single sample in a study of blood T cells in healthy people across ages. TCRdb recomputed calls from the 5' RACE reads with MiXCR, one row per CDR3 protein. The sample carries about 1.6 million distinct CDR3 sequences, around 35% recorded once. Input material: blood. The receptors here all came from a woman between 25 and 40 years old in good health. CDR3s include the opening cysteine and the closing phenylalanine or tryptophan. A D gene is named only where the DNA matches it firmly. Clone sizes are given selectively: once, few, many, or a class where the clone is expanded.

size	V	D	J	length	CDR3	DNA
.	TRBV20-1	TRBD2	TRBJ2-7	15	CSASSTSGVTHEQYF	TGCAGTGCTAGCTCCACTAGCGGGGTTACCCACGAGCAGTACTTC
.	TRBV20-1	TRBD1	TRBJ1-1	15	CSARDPGQTNTEAFF	TGCAGTGCTAGAGATCCGGGACAGACGAACACTGAAGCTTTCTTT
.	TRBV4-1	TRBD1	TRBJ2-7	15	CASSQVTGVSYEQYF	TGCGCCAGCAGCCAAGTGACAGGGGTCTCCTACGAGCAGTACTTC
.	TRBV6-1	.	TRBJ2-7	11	CASRTWQEQYF	TGTGCCAGCAGGACCTGGCAAGAGCAGTACTTC
.	TRBV5-1	TRBD2	TRBJ2-7	18	CASSFFPAGGSITYEQYF	TGCGCCAGCAGCTTTTTTCCAGCGGGGGGGTCTATCACCTACGAGCAGTACTTC
.	TRBV4-2	.	TRBJ2-1	15	CASSGRDGRDNEQFF	TGTGCCAGCAGCGGTAGGGACGGAAGGGACAATGAGCAGTTCTTC
.	TRBV27	.	TRBJ2-7	14	CASSPSGLAYEQYF	TGTGCCAGCAGTCCATCGGGCCTCGCCTACGAGCAGTACTTC
.	TRBV10-3	TRBD2	TRBJ2-3	17	CAISDFRVAGGTDTQYF	TGTGCCATCAGTGATTTCAGGGTGGCGGGGGGTACAGATACGCAGTATTTT
.	TRBV20-1	.	TRBJ1-2	13	CSADSRGILGYTF	TGCAGTGCGGACAGCAGGGGCATCTTAGGCTACACCTTC
.	TRBV25-1	.	TRBJ2-6	21	CASSPFGSPAGGLSGANVLTF	TGTGCCAGCAGCCCGTTCGGGTCGCCGGCCGGAGGTCTCTCTGGGGCCAACGTCCTGACTTTC
.	TRBV5-6	TRBD2	TRBJ2-1	17	CASSGGLAGRSYNEQFF	TGTGCCAGCAGCGGTGGACTAGCGGGCCGCTCCTACAATGAGCAGTTCTTC
.	TRBV10-3	.	TRBJ2-5	12	CAIGHDQETQYF	TGTGCCATCGGTCACGACCAAGAGACCCAGTACTTC
.	TRBV5-6	.	TRBJ2-1	15	CASSRQRPGGNEQFF	TGTGCCAGCAGCCGCCAGCGACCCGGTGGCAATGAGCAGTTCTTC
.	TRBV6-2/TRBV6-3	TRBD2	TRBJ2-7	16	CASSYSLVGTRSEQYF	TGTGCCAGCAGTTACTCATTGGTGGGGACTAGGAGCGAGCAGTACTTC
few	TRBV27	TRBD2	TRBJ2-1	19	CASSPRWGITSGRGNEQFF	TGTGCCAGCAGCCCTCGGTGGGGCATCACTAGCGGGAGAGGCAATGAGCAGTTCTTC
few	TRBV6-5	TRBD2	TRBJ2-1	20	CASSYRSLLAGGSSYNEQFF	TGTGCCAGCAGTTACCGGAGTTTACTAGCGGGAGGGAGCTCCTACAATGAGCAGTTCTTC
many	TRBV29-1	.	TRBJ1-1	13	CSVQLIRGTEAFF	TGCAGCGTCCAACTTATCAGAGGCACTGAAGCTTTCTTT
many	TRBV7-8	.	TRBJ2-2	16	CASSFTVAANTGELFF	TGTGCCAGCAGCTTTACAGTTGCCGCGAACACCGGGGAGCTGTTTTTT
.	TRBV5-4	TRBD1	TRBJ2-1	15	CASSSDRGQYNEQFF	TGTGCCAGCAGCTCGGACAGGGGCCAATACAATGAGCAGTTCTTC
few	TRBV29-1	TRBD1	TRBJ2-5	15	CSVPRTGTVQETQYF	TGCAGCGTTCCCCGAACCGGGACAGTCCAAGAGACCCAGTACTTC
few	TRBV4-1	.	TRBJ2-7	17	CASSQVARGSGSYEQYF	TGCGCCAGCAGCCAAGTGGCTAGGGGGAGTGGGTCCTACGAGCAGTACTTC
.	TRBV5-5	.	TRBJ2-7	14	CASSLAVGGHEQYF	TGTGCCAGCAGCTTGGCGGTAGGCGGCCACGAGCAGTACTTC
many	TRBV29-1	.	TRBJ2-7	14	CSVYGGPSSYEQYF	TGCAGCGTTTATGGGGGACCCAGCTCCTACGAGCAGTACTTC
.	TRBV5-1	TRBD1	TRBJ1-1	18	CASSLRQGGAVGNTEAFF	TGCGCCAGCAGCTTGCGACAGGGAGGGGCAGTAGGGAACACTGAAGCTTTCTTT
.	TRBV2	TRBD1	TRBJ1-2	15	CATWDRLALDYGYTF	TGTGCCACGTGGGACAGGTTGGCATTGGACTATGGCTACACCTTC
.	TRBV4-2	.	TRBJ2-5	14	CASSQEWLAETQYF	TGTGCCAGCAGCCAAGAGTGGCTAGCGGAGACCCAGTACTTC
once	TRBV6-5	TRBD1	TRBJ1-2	15	CASSYSRTGGGGYTF	TGTGCCAGCAGTTACTCCCGGACAGGGGGAGGGGGCTACACCTTC
few	TRBV2	.	TRBJ2-5	14	CASSIARTQETQYF	TGTGCCAGCAGCATCGCCCGGACGCAAGAGACCCAGTACTTC
many	TRBV7-8	.	TRBJ2-3	12	CASSAPGDTQYF	TGCGCCAGCAGCGCCCCAGGGGATACGCAGTATTTT
few	TRBV7-2	TRBD2	TRBJ2-7	15	CASSRLAGAGYEQYF	TGTGCCAGCAGCCGACTAGCGGGCGCGGGCTACGAGCAGTACTTC
.	TRBV12-3/TRBV12-4	TRBD1	TRBJ1-2	15	CASSYPGQPCYGYTF	TGTGCCAGCAGCTATCCGGGACAGCCCTGCTATGGCTACACCTTC
.	TRBV20-1	TRBD2	TRBJ2-7	15	CSARAPTSGSYEQYF	TGCAGTGCTAGAGCCCCAACTAGCGGGAGCTACGAGCAGTACTTC
.	TRBV15	.	TRBJ1-2	14	CATSRDSGNYGYTF	TGTGCCACCAGCAGAGATTCGGGGAACTATGGCTACACCTTC
.	TRBV28	TRBD2	TRBJ2-1	13	CASTSGARNEQFF	TGTGCCAGCACCAGCGGGGCTCGCAATGAGCAGTTCTTC
few	TRBV15	TRBD2	TRBJ2-7	16	CATSRAHTSGTYEQYF	TGTGCCACCAGCAGAGCCCACACTAGCGGCACCTACGAGCAGTACTTC
.	TRBV7-6	TRBD1	TRBJ1-4	14	CASSLGGGNEKLFF	TGTGCCAGCAGCTTAGGAGGGGGCAATGAAAAACTGTTTTTT
.	TRBV4-1	.	TRBJ1-1	16	CASSQAQVGQLTEAFF	TGCGCCAGCAGCCAAGCTCAAGTGGGACAACTCACTGAAGCTTTCTTT
.	TRBV7-9	.	TRBJ1-1	13	CASEGSWGTEAFF	TGTGCCAGCGAGGGCTCCTGGGGCACTGAAGCTTTCTTT
.	TRBV6-2/TRBV6-3	.	TRBJ2-5	13	CASSRTGDRVQYF	TGTGCCAGCAGCCGTACGGGCGACCGCGTGCAGTACTTC
.	TRBV4-1	TRBD2	TRBJ2-5	18	CVSSPPTSGGRIQETQYF	TGCGTCAGCAGCCCACCGACTAGCGGGGGGCGTATCCAAGAGACCCAGTACTTC
few	TRBV6-5	.	TRBJ1-1	14	CASSYSDRRTEAFF	TGTGCCAGCAGTTACTCGGATAGAAGAACTGAAGCTTTCTTT